This T cell receptor (beta chain) was identified in a study of blood T cell repertoires in COVID-19. V trimming: 1 base; J trimming: 4 bases; junction bases outside the gene matches: 1. The germline V gene has CDR1 LNHDA and CDR2 SQIVND (reference sequence). CDR3 size: 14 residues. Method: immunoSEQ multiplex PCR; TCRdb's copy keeps in-frame clones and lacks some. The profile shows approximately 140,000 clones, 65% to 85% of them singletons. With regard to this clone: The same CDR3 is also encoded by other DNA sequences in this sample.

What was sequenced was PBMCs or T cells enriched from blood (not recorded which). This sequence was found in a woman in her fifties or sixties who had been exposed to COVID-19. The chain is built from TRBV19 and TRBJ2-7, with 10 bases fitting TRBD1. DNA for the CDR3: TGTGCCAGTAGTATAGGGACAGGGGGATACGAGCAGTACTTC. This codes for CASSIGTGGYEQYF.